This T cell receptor (beta chain) was documented in a study of cytomegalovirus exposure and HLA in healthy donors. Comment on this clone: The antigen remains unidentified.

Study-level results: Rarity marked most TCR sequences, yet some public TCRs occurred in many donors. The study labeled about 160 TCR beta chains cytomegalovirus-associated.

Germline-derived CDR1 and CDR2 are LGHNA and YSLEER. This CDR3 region has 12 residues. V dropped 3 bases and J dropped 10 bases, with 12 bases sitting between them. The PCR used 60 Vbeta and 13 Jbeta primers. Assay: immunoSEQ multiplex PCR; the TCRdb copy retains only in-frame clones and omits some. The table has roughly 100,000 clones, around 73% seen once. The TCR sequence derives from a woman aged 40 to 49 in good health and CMV-seronegative. The genes are TRBV4-3 and TRBJ1-1, with a tentative D call TRBD1 (5 bases). The specimen sequenced was PBMCs. The CDR3 bases are TGCGCCAGCAGCCAGGTTAGGGGAAGAGCTTTCTTT. Translating it yields CASSQVRGRAFF.